The rows below give T cell receptor beta chains drawn from one sample of a study of blood T cell repertoires in COVID-19. Only in-frame clones appear in the TCRdb table, and some are missing; sequencing was by immunoSEQ multiplex PCR. The sample shows 270,000 or so clones, nearly 90% of them seen only once. Sequenced sample: peripheral blood. The receptors here all came from a woman aged 40 to 49 who had recovered from COVID-19. CDR3s leave out the opening cysteine and the closing phenylalanine or tryptophan.

j_call v_call cdr3_aa
TRBJ1-5 TRBV19 ASSIEAGRDNQPQH
TRBJ1-2 TRBV28 ASSTPGDKNYGYT
TRBJ2-5 TRBV28 ASSLLAGGRETQY
TRBJ2-7 TRBV25-1 ASKGTGRNEQY
TRBJ2-7 TRBV19 ASSRGTLSYEQY
TRBJ2-3 TRBV19 ATESGRETDTQY
TRBJ1-2 TRBV21-1 ASSIDRGYT
TRBJ2-1 TRBV11-2 ASSFFGASGGSPYNEQF
TRBJ2-6 TRBV5-1 ASSSTGAPNSGANVLT
TRBJ1-2 TRBV19 ASTPGEAPYGYT
TRBJ2-7 TRBV4-2 ASSQGPGGTSYEQY
TRBJ2-5 TRBV7-6 ASSRGLAGVQETQY
TRBJ1-4 TRBV5-4 ASSLGGDRVNEKLF
TRBJ2-3 TRBV5-4 ASSPRLAQGIGTDTQY
TRBJ1-5 TRBV19 ASSTTGGVQPQH
TRBJ1-5 TRBV19 ASTAGERNQPQH
TRBJ1-1 TRBV14 ASSLAGRQTQFMNTEAF
TRBJ1-6 TRBV18 ASSPGHHNSPLH
TRBJ2-3 TRBV18 ASSPEKGTSGSTDTQY
TRBJ2-2 TRBV6-2/TRBV6-3 ASSYSLGLGAGELF
TRBJ2-3 TRBV6-5 ASGRKNTQY
TRBJ2-2 TRBV9 ASSQRSGTGELF
TRBJ1-1 TRBV5-1 ASSLVGQGTNTEAF
TRBJ2-2 TRBV11-3 ASSLVLADTGELF
TRBJ2-2 TRBV2 ASSAVAKNTGELF
TRBJ1-2 TRBV7-8 ASSMGQNYGYT
TRBJ1-6 TRBV5-1 ASSPAFRGNSPLH
TRBJ2-6 TRBV19 ASRLAGGGGGANVLT
TRBJ1-6 TRBV28 ASSLSTRETV
TRBJ1-5 TRBV16 ASSHIGVFGQPQH
TRBJ2-3 TRBV19 ASSMFQRSADTQY
TRBJ1-5 TRBV6-4 ASSDRAADNQPQH
TRBJ2-1 TRBV21-1 ASSTPESGLHNEQF
TRBJ2-7 TRBV19 ASSIGTGVYEQY
TRBJ1-5 TRBV7-2 ASSLVGNQPQH
TRBJ1-1 TRBV10-3 AITFSADTEAF
TRBJ1-2 TRBV10-2 ASSVDRDYGYT
TRBJ2-5 TRBV5-4 ASSFDGTSHETQY
TRBJ2-4 TRBV6-5 ASRREAYPMNIQY
TRBJ2-3 TRBV3-1/TRBV3-2 ASSQGRRGGRTDTQY
TRBJ1-3 TRBV10-2 ASSSTGNSGNTIY
TRBJ1-5 TRBV7-2 ASSLSSGQPQH
TRBJ1-1 TRBV10-1 ASSETRMNTEAF
TRBJ1-2 TRBV20-1 SASTTAYGYT
TRBJ1-2 TRBV19 ASMQGYGYT
TRBJ1-4 TRBV11-3 ASSLGAGVEKLF
TRBJ2-2 TRBV5-4 ASSPRTKRGTGELF
TRBJ1-6 TRBV5-4 ASTTMGTANSPLH
TRBJ1-4 TRBV11-2 ASSRTATNEKLF
TRBJ2-6 TRBV7-2 ASSSSAGTGASGANVLT
TRBJ1-5 TRBV18 ASSAGFAGAFYQPQH
TRBJ2-4 TRBV21-1 ASSPISGAGKNIQY